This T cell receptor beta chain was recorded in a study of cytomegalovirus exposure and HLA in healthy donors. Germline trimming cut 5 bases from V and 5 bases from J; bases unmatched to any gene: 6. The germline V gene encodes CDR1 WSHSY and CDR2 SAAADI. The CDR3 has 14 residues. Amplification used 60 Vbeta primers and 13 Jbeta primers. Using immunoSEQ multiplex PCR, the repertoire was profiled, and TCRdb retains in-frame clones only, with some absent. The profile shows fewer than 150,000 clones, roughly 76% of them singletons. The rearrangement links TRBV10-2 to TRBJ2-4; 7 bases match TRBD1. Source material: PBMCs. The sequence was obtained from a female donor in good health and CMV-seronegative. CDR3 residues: CASSNPGQQNIQYF. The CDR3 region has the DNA TGCGCCAGCAGTAATCCGGGACAGCAAAACATTCAGTACTTC.